This T cell receptor (beta chain) is from a study of T cell repertoires in aging, cancer and after chemotherapy. TRB rearrangements spanning V, D and J were amplified using mixed TRB-A/B primers. Each CDR3 protein gets one entry after TCRdb re-called the multiplex PCR reads with MiXCR. The sample records about 2,100 distinct CDR3 sequences, roughly 24% being singletons. The template was genomic DNA from peripheral blood, not RNA. This clonotype is medium-sized (0.01 to 0.1%) in the sample. Losses at the gene ends were 4 bases for V and 5 bases for J; bases not matched to a gene: 6. This CDR3 has 14 residues. The germline V gene has CDR1 SGHDT and CDR2 YYEEEE.

The sample consisted of blood. The chain is built from TRBV5-6 and TRBJ1-2; 9 bases are shared with TRBD1. This clonotype originated in a human donor with a solid tumor. The CDR3 coding sequence is TGTGCCAGCAGCACGGACAGGGGCGTATATGGCTACACCTTC. It is translated as CASSTDRGVYGYTF. The full variable domain, with the rest looked up from reference TRBV5-6 and TRBJ1-2, is DAGVTQSPTHLIKTRGQQVTLRCSPKSGHDTVSWYQQALGQGPQFIFQYYEEEERQRGNFPDRFSGHQFPNYSSELNVNALLLGDSALYLCASSTDRGVYGYTFGSGTRLTVV.